This is a list of T cell receptor beta chains from one sample in a study of T cells after yellow fever vaccination. TCRdb re-called the 5' RACE reads through MiXCR, storing one row per CDR3 protein. The sample has approximately 120,000 distinct CDR3 sequences; around 7.4% are singletons. The sequencing here drew on CD4+ T cells sorted from PBMCs, taken more than 8 days after the first yellow fever vaccination. These receptors were taken from a man aged 18 to 30 who received the YFV17D yellow fever vaccine. Both conserved end residues are part of each CDR3. Each record gives: D gene, clone size, CDR3 length, J gene, V gene, CDR3 protein, CDR3 DNA. The D gene is left open where the match is weak. Some rows mark clone size as missing; the rest say once, few, many or name a class of expanded clone.

>-|many|13|TRBJ1-2|TRBV6-4
CASSEVGGLGYTF
TGTGCCAGCAGTGAGGTGGGCGGCTTGGGCTACACCTTC
>-|many|12|TRBJ2-1|TRBV12-3/TRBV12-4
CASSPDTNEQFF
TGTGCCAGCAGCCCAGACACCAATGAGCAGTTCTTC
>-|many|15|TRBJ2-3|TRBV12-3/TRBV12-4
CASSFGRGHTDTQYF
TGTGCCAGCAGTTTTGGGCGGGGGCACACAGATACGCAGTATTTT
>-|many|14|TRBJ2-2|TRBV20-1
CSARDWRTTGELFF
TGCAGTGCTAGAGATTGGAGGACCACCGGGGAGCTGTTTTTT
>-|many|16|TRBJ1-5|TRBV14
CASSLPPGWGNQPQHF
TGTGCCAGCAGCCTCCCCCCGGGATGGGGCAATCAGCCCCAGCATTTT
>-|many|15|TRBJ1-5|TRBV4-1
CASRDIAGTRQPQHF
TGCGCCAGCAGGGACATTGCGGGGACGAGGCAGCCCCAGCATTTT
>-|many|15|TRBJ1-1|TRBV5-1
CASSLAGGGNTEAFF
TGCGCCAGCAGCTTGGCCGGAGGAGGGAACACTGAAGCTTTCTTT
>-|few|12|TRBJ1-2|TRBV12-3/TRBV12-4
CASSRESGGYTF
TGTGCCAGCAGCCGCGAGTCGGGTGGCTACACCTTC
>-|-|16|TRBJ2-1|TRBV7-9
CASSRGLFCTYNEQFF
TGTGCCAGCAGCCGCGGGCTTTTCTGCACCTACAATGAGCAGTTCTTC
>TRBD2|many|20|TRBJ2-3|TRBV3-1
CASSQGRGTTSGGAADTQYF
TGTGCCAGCAGCCAGGGTCGAGGGACTACTAGCGGGGGGGCCGCAGATACGCAGTATTTT
>TRBD2|many|16|TRBJ2-7|TRBV5-5
CASSLVAGGLIYEQYF
TGTGCCAGCAGCTTAGTAGCGGGGGGGCTCATCTACGAGCAGTACTTC
>-|many|13|TRBJ1-5|TRBV5-6
CASSLLGIQPQHF
TGTGCCAGCAGCTTGTTAGGGATTCAGCCCCAGCATTTT
>-|many|15|TRBJ2-5|TRBV5-1
CASNEDGGLQETQYF
TGCGCCAGCAATGAGGACGGGGGGCTGCAAGAGACCCAGTACTTC
>-|many|13|TRBJ1-4|TRBV7-2
CASSSDLNEKLFF
TGTGCCAGCAGCTCGGACCTTAATGAAAAACTGTTTTTT
>TRBD1|many|17|TRBJ1-2|TRBV6-5
CASSSPGQGKNRNGYTF
TGTGCCAGCAGTTCTCCGGGACAGGGAAAGAATCGGAATGGCTACACCTTC
>-|many|13|TRBJ1-2|TRBV7-3
CASSLRGTEGYTF
TGTGCCAGCAGCTTACGGGGGACCGAGGGCTACACCTTC
>-|many|13|TRBJ1-1|TRBV5-1
CASSINTFGEAFF
TGCGCCAGCAGCATTAATACTTTCGGTGAAGCTTTCTTT
>-|many|14|TRBJ2-2|TRBV5-1
CASSPGHNTGELFF
TGCGCCAGCAGCCCCGGACACAACACCGGGGAGCTGTTTTTT
>TRBD1|many|15|TRBJ1-4|TRBV5-6
CASSRGQGGGEKLFF
TGTGCCAGCAGCCGAGGACAGGGTGGCGGCGAAAAACTGTTTTTT
>TRBD1|many|15|TRBJ2-5|TRBV4-3
CASSHTGGWQETQYF
TGCGCCAGCAGCCATACAGGGGGCTGGCAAGAGACCCAGTACTTC
>-|few|17|TRBJ2-3|TRBV7-2
CASRHAVAGTSTDTQYF
TGTGCCAGCCGACATGCGGTGGCGGGGACAAGCACAGATACGCAGTATTTT
>-|many|13|TRBJ1-4|TRBV5-1
CASSLAAGGKLFF
TGCGCCAGCAGCTTGGCGGCGGGCGGAAAACTGTTTTTT
>TRBD2|many|14|TRBJ2-4|TRBV5-1
CASSEERGNDIQYF
TGCGCCAGCAGCGAGGAGCGGGGGAACGACATTCAGTACTTC
>-|many|13|TRBJ2-5|TRBV7-2
CASSPGRGETQYF
TGTGCCAGCAGCCCGGGACGGGGAGAGACCCAGTACTTC
>-|many|11|TRBJ2-7|TRBV4-1
CASSLEGEQYF
TGCGCCAGCAGCCTTGAGGGGGAGCAGTACTTC
>-|many|11|TRBJ1-1|TRBV20-1
CSARGNTEAFF
TGCAGTGCTAGGGGGAACACTGAAGCTTTCTTT
>-|many|16|TRBJ2-2|TRBV11-2
CASRPSGLSNTGELFF
TGTGCCAGCAGGCCTTCGGGACTTTCGAACACCGGGGAGCTGTTTTTT
>-|many|15|TRBJ1-6|TRBV6-2/TRBV6-3
CASSYETVYNSPLHF
TGTGCCAGCAGTTACGAGACAGTGTATAATTCACCCCTCCACTTT
>-|many|15|TRBJ2-1|TRBV5-1
CASSEQGSSYNEQFF
TGCGCCAGCAGCGAACAGGGCAGCTCCTACAATGAGCAGTTCTTC
>-|many|17|TRBJ2-2|TRBV5-1
CASSSRQISIFTGELFF
TGCGCCAGCAGCTCCCGACAGATTTCTATTTTCACCGGGGAGCTGTTTTTT
>-|-|16|TRBJ1-4|TRBV7-8
CASTSRRDATNEKLFF
TGTGCCAGCACCTCGCGAAGGGACGCAACTAATGAAAAACTGTTTTTT
>-|many|14|TRBJ2-3|TRBV7-9
CASSSGGAGDTQYF
TGTGCCAGCAGCTCTGGAGGGGCGGGAGATACGCAGTATTTT
>-|many|14|TRBJ2-3|TRBV20-1
CSALEGADTDTQYF
TGCAGTGCCTTGGAGGGGGCTGACACAGATACGCAGTATTTT
>-|-|12|TRBJ1-2|TRBV7-2
CASGGRGGLHTF
TGTGCCAGCGGGGGCAGGGGTGGACTCCACACCTTC
>-|many|15|TRBJ2-1|TRBV20-1
CSASPRDGVYNEQFF
TGCAGTGCTAGCCCGCGGGACGGGGTCTACAATGAGCAGTTCTTC
>-|many|15|TRBJ2-1|TRBV5-1
CASSLLAGTYNEQFF
TGCGCCAGCAGCTTGTTGGCTGGCACCTACAATGAGCAGTTCTTC
>-|many|13|TRBJ1-1|TRBV29-1
CSVVTDLRTEAFF
TGCAGCGTTGTAACAGACTTAAGGACTGAAGCTTTCTTT
>-|-|15|TRBJ1-5|TRBV20-1
CSARIQQGRNQPQHF
TGCAGTGCTAGAATCCAACAGGGACGCAATCAGCCCCAGCATTTT
>TRBD2|few|16|TRBJ2-5|TRBV25-1
CASSEYGEGSQETQYF
TGTGCCAGCAGTGAATATGGGGAGGGGAGCCAAGAGACCCAGTACTTC
>TRBD2|many|15|TRBJ2-5|TRBV7-7
CASSFGLAGEETQYF
TGTGCTAGCAGCTTTGGACTAGCGGGGGAAGAGACCCAGTACTTC
>-|many|11|TRBJ1-2|TRBV6-6
CASSYQDSEAF
TGTGCCAGCAGTTACCAAGACAGTGAGGCCTTC
>-|many|11|TRBJ2-3|TRBV10-3
CAIGPGDTQYF
TGTGCCATCGGTCCGGGTGATACGCAGTATTTT
>TRBD1|-|18|TRBJ2-6|TRBV11-2
CASSLWTGGASGANVLTF
TGTGCCAGCAGCCTCTGGACAGGGGGCGCTTCTGGGGCCAACGTCCTGACTTTC
>-|many|15|TRBJ2-4|TRBV6-1
CASSEHQGGSDIQYF
TGTGCCAGCAGTGAACATCAGGGGGGATCGGACATTCAGTACTTC
>TRBD2|many|18|TRBJ2-5|TRBV11-2
CASSRLAGGPGFEETQYF
TGTGCCAGCAGCCGTCTAGCGGGGGGGCCAGGGTTCGAAGAGACCCAGTACTTC
>TRBD2|-|19|TRBJ2-1|TRBV19
CASARTSGGVLSSYNEQFF
TGTGCCAGTGCTCGGACTAGCGGGGGGGTCCTGAGCTCCTACAATGAGCAGTTCTTC
>TRBD1|many|17|TRBJ1-5|TRBV27
CASSPRQGPVRSQPQHF
TGTGCCAGCAGTCCCCGACAGGGCCCAGTTCGTAGTCAGCCCCAGCATTTT
>-|many|17|TRBJ1-6|TRBV2
CASRRRPTMRGLSPLHF
TGTGCCAGCAGACGCCGGCCGACTATGAGGGGACTATCACCCCTCCACTTT
>-|many|13|TRBJ2-3|TRBV6-5
CASKGQGTDTQYF
TGTGCCAGCAAGGGGCAGGGCACAGATACGCAGTATTTT
>-|many|13|TRBJ2-1|TRBV7-3
CASSPSGPNEQFF
TGTGCCAGCAGCCCCTCAGGGCCCAATGAGCAGTTCTTC
>TRBD2|many|15|TRBJ2-1|TRBV11-2
CASSPLGLAMGEQFF
TGTGCCAGCAGTCCCCTCGGACTAGCGATGGGTGAGCAGTTCTTC
>-|many|13|TRBJ1-1|TRBV7-9
CASSFTGYTEAFF
TGTGCCAGCAGCTTTACAGGGTACACTGAAGCTTTCTTT
>-|-|15|TRBJ2-7|TRBV15
CATSRDRPGAGEQYF
TGTGCCACCAGCAGAGATCGTCCAGGGGCGGGGGAGCAGTACTTC
>-|many|16|TRBJ2-7|TRBV4-3
CASSQRGTGGSYEQYF
TGCGCCAGCAGCCAAAGGGGGACGGGAGGCTCCTACGAGCAGTACTTC
>-|many|15|TRBJ1-5|TRBV27
CASSRGGRGNQPQHF
TGTGCCAGCAGCCGAGGGGGAAGAGGCAATCAGCCCCAGCATTTT
>-|many|15|TRBJ2-5|TRBV4-1
CASSRGSTQQETQYF
TGCGCCAGCAGCCGAGGGTCGACCCAACAAGAGACCCAGTACTTC
>TRBD1|-|14|TRBJ1-2|TRBV7-2
CASSTGQGDRGYTF
TGTGCCAGCAGCACCGGACAGGGGGATCGCGGCTACACCTTC